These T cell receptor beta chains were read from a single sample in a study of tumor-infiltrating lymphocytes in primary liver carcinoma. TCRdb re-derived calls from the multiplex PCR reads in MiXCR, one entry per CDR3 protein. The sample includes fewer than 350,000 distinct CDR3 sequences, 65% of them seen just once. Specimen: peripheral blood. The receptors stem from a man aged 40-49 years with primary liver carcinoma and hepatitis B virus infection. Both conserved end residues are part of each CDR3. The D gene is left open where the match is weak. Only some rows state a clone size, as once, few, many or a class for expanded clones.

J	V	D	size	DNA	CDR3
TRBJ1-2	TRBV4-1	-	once	TGCGTCAGCAGCCAACAGATACAGGGCCTGTGGCAAAACTATGGCTACACCTTC	CVSSQQIQGLWQNYGYTF
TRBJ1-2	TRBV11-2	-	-	TGTACCAGCAGCTTAGTGGGGACGTTTGCCTACACCTTC	CTSSLVGTFAYTF
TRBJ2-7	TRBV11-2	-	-	TGTGCCGGCAGGCCAGGGGGGTACGAGCAGTACTTC	CAGRPGGYEQYF
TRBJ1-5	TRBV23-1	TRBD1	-	TGCGCCAGCAGTCAATCATTCAGGGGGTTTGATAGCAATCAGTCCCAGCATTTT	CASSQSFRGFDSNQSQHF
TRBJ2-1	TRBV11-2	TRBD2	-	TGTGCCAGCAGCTTTCTAGCGGGACGGAGGAATGAGCTGTTCTTC	CASSFLAGRRNELFF
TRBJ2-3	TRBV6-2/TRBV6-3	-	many	TGTGCCAGCAGTTACACCGGACTAAGCACAGATACGCAGTATTTT	CASSYTGLSTDTQYF
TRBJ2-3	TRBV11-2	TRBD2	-	TGTGCCAGCAGCCTATCCTGGGGGACTAGCAGGGGGGCTAGCACAGATACGCAGTATTTT	CASSLSWGTSRGASTDTQYF
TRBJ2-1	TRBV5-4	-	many	TGTGCCAGCAGCTTGGAGCCAGCGGGTGAGCAGTTCTTC	CASSLEPAGEQFF
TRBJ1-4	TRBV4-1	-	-	TGCGCCAGCGGCCAGAATAGGCAGGGTGGTATCGGAACTAATGAAAAACTGTTTTTT	CASGQNRQGGIGTNEKLFF
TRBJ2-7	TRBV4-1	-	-	TGCGCTAGCAGCCAAGATTGCTGGCAGGGCAACGAGCAGTACTTC	CASSQDCWQGNEQYF
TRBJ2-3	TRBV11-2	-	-	TGTGCCAGCAGCTCCCAGGTGGGGGCTGAGGGGGCAGATACGCAGTATTTT	CASSSQVGAEGADTQYF
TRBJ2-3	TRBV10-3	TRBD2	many	TGTGCCACGACGGGAGGGGTTGGAGATACGCAGTATTTT	CATTGGVGDTQYF
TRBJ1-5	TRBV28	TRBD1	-	TGTGCCAGCAGTGGGGGACAGGGGGTTCAGCCCCAGCATTTT	CASSGGQGVQPQHF
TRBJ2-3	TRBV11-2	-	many	TGTGCCAGCAGCTTAAGTCATAGCACAGATACGCAGTATTTT	CASSLSHSTDTQYF
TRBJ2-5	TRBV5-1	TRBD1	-	TGCGCCAGCAGCCCCGGGACAGTCGAGACCCAGTACTTC	CASSPGTVETQYF
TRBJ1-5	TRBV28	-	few	TGTGCCAGCAGCCCCATCGCGGGGCTTAGCAATCAGCCCCAGCATTTT	CASSPIAGLSNQPQHF
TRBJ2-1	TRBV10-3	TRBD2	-	TGTGCCATCATTGAGTCGAGACTAGCGGGCAATGTGCAGTTCTTC	CAIIESRLAGNVQFF
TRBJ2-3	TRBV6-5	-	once	TGTGCCAGCAGTTACTCCATTGCAGGGTGGGGCGATACGCGGTATTTT	CASSYSIAGWGDTRYF
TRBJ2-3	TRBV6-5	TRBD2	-	TGTGCCAGCACGCCCAATAGGGGAGGGCATAGGCAGTATTTT	CASTPNRGGHRQYF
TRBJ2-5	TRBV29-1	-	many	TGCAGCGTTGAAGACCGAATAGATAGCGGACAAGAGACCCAGTACTTC	CSVEDRIDSGQETQYF
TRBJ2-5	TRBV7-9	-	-	TGTGCCAGCAGCTTAGATACGGTAGGAAAGACCCAGTACTTC	CASSLDTVGKTQYF
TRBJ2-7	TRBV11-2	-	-	TGTGCCAGCAGCCCCAAGGTGGGGGGCTACGAGCAATACTTC	CASSPKVGGYEQYF
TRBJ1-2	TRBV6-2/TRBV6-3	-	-	TGTGCCAGCACCCCGGGGTGGGGCTCGGGTTATGGCTACACCTTC	CASTPGWGSGYGYTF
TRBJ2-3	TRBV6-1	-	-	TGTGCCAGCAGTGTTGGGCTAGCAACAGATACGCAGTATTTT	CASSVGLATDTQYF
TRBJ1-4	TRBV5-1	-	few	TGCGCCAGCAGCCTGAACCCGGGGGGAGAAAAACTGTTTTTT	CASSLNPGGEKLFF
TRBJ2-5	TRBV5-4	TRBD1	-	TGTGCCAGCAGCTTGAGGGCAGGGGGTCTGGAGACCCAGTACTTC	CASSLRAGGLETQYF
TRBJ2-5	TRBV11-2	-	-	TGTATCAGCAGCTTATGGACCGCACGAGAGACCCAGTACTTC	CISSLWTARETQYF
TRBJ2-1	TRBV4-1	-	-	TGCGCCAGCAACCATTACAATGAGCAGTTTTTC	CASNHYNEQFF
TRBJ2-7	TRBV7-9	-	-	TGTGCCAGCAGCTTAGCGGACGGGACATATTCCTACGAGCAGTACTTC	CASSLADGTYSYEQYF
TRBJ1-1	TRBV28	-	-	TGTCCCAGCATCTCCCAGTATGAAGCTTTCTTT	CPSISQYEAFF
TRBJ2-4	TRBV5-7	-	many	TGTGCCAGCAGCTTCCTTACGGCAGGGCCCCCGAACTTC	CASSFLTAGPPNF
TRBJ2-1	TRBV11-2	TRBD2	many	TGTGCCAGCAGCAGCGTCGCGGGAGGGAATTACAATGAGCAGTTCTTC	CASSSVAGGNYNEQFF
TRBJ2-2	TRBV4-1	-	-	TGCGCTAGCAACGATCTGAACAGAGGGTTAACCGGGGAGCTGTTTTTT	CASNDLNRGLTGELFF
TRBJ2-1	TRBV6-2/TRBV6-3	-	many	TGTGCCAGCAGTCATTCGGAGTATGAGCAGTTCTTC	CASSHSEYEQFF
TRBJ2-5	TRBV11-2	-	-	TGTACCGGCAGCTACAATACACAAGAAACCCAGTACTTC	CTGSYNTQETQYF
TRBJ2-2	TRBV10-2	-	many	TGCGCCAGCAGTGGCCGGACTTTAACCGGGGAGCTGTTTTTT	CASSGRTLTGELFF
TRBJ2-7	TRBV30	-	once	TGTGCCTGGAGGAAAAGGGAGTACGAGCAGTACTTC	CAWRKREYEQYF
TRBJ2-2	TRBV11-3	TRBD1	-	TGTGCCAGCAGCTTTGGACAGGGCTTCGGGGAGCTGTTTTTT	CASSFGQGFGELFF
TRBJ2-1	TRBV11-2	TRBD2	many	TGTGCCAGCGGAGGACTAGACGTCAATGAGCAGTTCTTC	CASGGLDVNEQFF
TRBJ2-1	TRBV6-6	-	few	TGTGCCAGCGCTTGGGGATCCTCCTTCAATGATCAGTTCTTC	CASAWGSSFNDQFF
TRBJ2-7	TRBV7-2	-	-	TGTGCCAGCAGCCTAAGATCCCGGTACGAGCAGTACTTC	CASSLRSRYEQYF